The 16 T cell receptor beta chains given below trace back to one sample, sequenced in a study of cytomegalovirus exposure and HLA in healthy donors. Use of 60 Vbeta and 13 Jbeta primers characterized the PCR. The protocol was immunoSEQ multiplex PCR, while the TCRdb copy is restricted to in-frame clones and leaves out a portion. The repertoire holds more than 70,000 clones, with 70% as singletons. The specimen was PBMCs. The source is a woman in her forties or fifties in good health and CMV-seropositive.

This chain joins TRBV10-1 and TRBJ1-1; D is unresolved. Between the trimmed V and J ends, which lost 8 bases and 7 bases, there was a span of 14 bases. Germline lookup yields CDR1 WNHNN and CDR2 SYGVQD (reference sequence). CDR3 length equals 12 residues. The CDR3 bases are TGCGCCAGCGGCCGCCGGGCGGGTGAAGCTTTCTTT. Its protein is CASGRRAGEAFF.

The chain recombines TRBV9 with TRBJ2-6, with 7 positions matching TRBD1. CDR3 length: 19 amino acids. Unmatched junction bases numbered 9, after V lost 0 bases and J lost 0 bases. Per germline, CDR1 SGDLS and CDR2 YYNGEE. CDR3 bases: TGTGCCAGCAGCGTAGGGACCGGGACAGCCATCTCTGGGGCCAACGTCCTGACTTTC. Its protein is CASSVGTGTAISGANVLTF. Full variable domain (missing parts from reference TRBV9 and TRBJ2-6): DSGVTQTPKHLITATGQRVTLRCSPRSGDLSVYWYQQSLDQGLQFLIQYYNGEERAKGNILERFSAQQFPDLHSELNLSSLELGDSALYFCASSVGTGTAISGANVLTFGAGSRLTVL.

The genes are TRBV29-1 and TRBJ2-5, with TRBD2 identical over 7 bases. The germline V gene has CDR1 SQVTM and CDR2 ANQGSEA. The CDR3 length is 14 residues. With V trimmed by 6 bases and J by 3 bases, 10 bases remained unmatched. In nucleotides, the CDR3 is TGCAGCGTATTTACTAGCGCACGGGAAGAGACCCAGTACTTC. It is translated as CSVFTSAREETQYF.

This chain connects TRBV11-2 to TRBJ1-1; weak D call: TRBD1 (6 bases). Germline CDR1 reads SGHAT; CDR2 reads FQNNGV. V lost 5 bases to trimming and J lost 6 bases, with 19 bases between them. The CDR3 has 15 amino acids. CDR3: CASSPRDQGWAEAFF. CDR3 sequence (DNA): TGTGCCAGCAGCCCAAGAGACCAGGGGTGGGCTGAAGCTTTCTTT.

J is TRBJ1-4 and V is TRBV4-1; TRBD1 matches 9 bases. The CDR3 has 15 amino acids. Germline-derived CDR1 and CDR2 are MGHRA and YSYEKL. Trimming cost V 1 base and J 8 bases; bases outside gene matches: 5. The DNA of the CDR3 is TGCGCCAGCAGCCAAGGACAGGGGGTTAACGAAAAACTGTTTTTT. As protein: CASSQGQGVNEKLFF.

This chain links TRBV7-8 with TRBJ2-7; D may be TRBD2 (6 bases). From germline, CDR1 is SGHVS and CDR2 FQNEAQ. Trimming removed 5 bases from V and 4 bases from J, with 18 bases in between. The CDR3 loop spans 15 amino acids. This CDR3 reads CASSPVIWRDYEQYF. CDR3 coding DNA: TGTGCCAGCAGCCCAGTGATTTGGAGGGATTACGAGCAGTACTTC.

The rearrangement links TRBV7-2 to TRBJ1-1; D is undetermined. The CDR3 is 13 residues long. Germline assignment: CDR1 SGHTA and CDR2 FQGNSA. V lost 1 base and J lost 3, with 6 bases in between. The CDR3 region is CASSLGSDTEAFF. CDR3 DNA: TGTGCCAGCAGCTTAGGGTCGGACACTGAAGCTTTCTTT. The full variable domain, its missing parts supplied by reference TRBV7-2 and TRBJ1-1, is GAGVSQSPSNKVTEKGKDVELRCDPISGHTALYWYRQSLGQGLEFLIYFQGNSAPDKSGLPSDRFSAERTGGSVSTLTIQRTQQEDSAVYLCASSLGSDTEAFFGQGTRLTVV.

In its sample, this clone ranks as medium-sized (0.01 to 0.1%). The chain couples TRBV28 to TRBJ2-3, with 9 bases aligning to TRBD1. V was pared by 7 bases and J by 4 bases, with 6 bases of the junction left unmatched. The CDR3 has 14 residues. Germline-derived CDR1 and CDR2 are MDHEN and SYDVKM. CDR3 coding DNA: TGTGCCAGCACCTCGGGACAGGGATCAGATACGCAGTATTTT. It specifies CASTSGQGSDTQYF.

The sample holds a few counts of this clone. J is TRBJ1-4 and V is TRBV27; D ambiguous. Germline V gene lookup returns CDR1 MNHEY and CDR2 SMNVEV (reference sequence). The CDR3 spans 13 residues. V was trimmed by 5 bases and J by 7 bases, leaving 11 bases between them. CDR3 sequence (DNA): TGTGCCAGCAGTACGTGGGCTGGTGAAAAACTGTTTTTT. It translates to CASSTWAGEKLFF.

This chain joins TRBV6-5 and TRBJ2-5, with 10 bases that match TRBD2. Germline-derived CDR1 and CDR2 are MNHEY and SVGAGI. The V gene end was trimmed by 6 bases and the J gene end by 4 bases; junction bases not matched to a gene: 8. The CDR3 runs 15 residues. CDR3 nucleotides: TGTGCCAGCAGGGGGGCTAGCGGGAGCTCAGAGACCCAGTACTTC. It encodes CASRGASGSSETQYF.

This clone was detected ten times or more. This chain joins TRBV2 and TRBJ2-7; D possibly corresponds to TRBD1 (7 bases). Germline CDR1 SNHLY, CDR2 FYNNEI. Trimming took off 4 bases at V and 3 bases at J, with 13 bases between the two ends. This CDR3 region has 14 residues. This CDR3 is CASSVQGGLYEQYF. The DNA of the CDR3 is TGTGCCAGCAGTGTTCAGGGGGGACTCTACGAGCAGTACTTC.

The chain recombines TRBV28 with TRBJ1-1; perhaps TRBD1 as D (6 bases). Germline V lookup: CDR1 MDHEN, CDR2 SYDVKM. The CDR3 length is 14 residues. V gave up 2 bases and J gave up 7 bases, with 14 bases separating them. CDR3 in amino acids: CASSLDRAGDEAFF. The CDR3 region has the DNA TGTGCCAGCAGTTTAGATAGGGCAGGGGATGAAGCTTTCTTT.

CDR3 protein: CASSPRLAGLNTGELFF. For the CDR3, the DNA is TGTGCCAGCAGCCCAAGACTAGCGGGGCTGAACACCGGGGAGCTGTTTTTT. This chain joins TRBV11-3 and TRBJ2-2, with TRBD2 matching over 11 bases. With V trimmed by 5 bases and J by 1 base, 6 bases remained unmatched. CDR1 is SGHNT and CDR2 is YENEEA in the germline V gene. The CDR3 loop spans 17 amino acids.

CDR3 region: CASSPTRDTLIKYF. The CDR3 DNA reads TGCGCCAGCAGCCCCACCCGGGACACCCTCATTAAGTACTTC. This chain joins TRBV5-1 and TRBJ2-7, with D possibly being TRBD1 (6 bases). Between the trimmed V and J ends, which lost 4 bases and 11 bases, there was a span of 22 bases. Germline assignment: CDR1 SGHRS and CDR2 YFSETQ. The CDR3 covers 14 residues.

The rearrangement links TRBV5-1 to TRBJ1-2; D uncertain. V lost 1 base and J lost 5, with 6 bases in between. The CDR3 contains 12 residues. The germline V gene has CDR1 SGHRS and CDR2 YFSETQ. The CDR3 loop is CASSLNQYGYTF. The CDR3 DNA is TGCGCCAGCAGCTTGAACCAGTATGGCTACACCTTC.

The V call is TRBV27, the J call TRBJ1-6; a weak D match, TRBD1 (5 bases). The CDR3 runs 17 residues. Trimming took off 6 bases at V and 6 bases at J, with 21 bases between the two ends. Germline-derived CDR1 and CDR2 are MNHEY and SMNVEV (reference sequence). CDR3 sequence: CASRPGFRGASNSPLHF. The CDR3 region has the DNA TGTGCCAGCAGACCCGGGTTTAGGGGCGCGAGTAATTCACCCCTCCACTTT.